These T cell receptor beta chains were read from a single sample in a study of cytomegalovirus exposure and HLA in healthy donors. Using immunoSEQ multiplex PCR, the repertoire was profiled, and TCRdb retains in-frame clones only, with some absent. The sample records under 200,000 clones, around 77% being singletons. The sequenced material came from PBMCs. Source of these receptors: a man over 45 in good health and CMV-seropositive. Both conserved end residues are part of each CDR3. The D gene is left open where the match is weak. Size values are once, few and many counts, or a class for expanded clones, and some rows have none.

.,TRBV6-5,TRBJ2-7,.,TGTGCCAGCAATAGGGACTTCAGCTACGAGCAGTACTTC,CASNRDFSYEQYF
.,TRBV5-1,TRBJ2-1,.,TGCGCCAGCAGCAGAGGACAGGGGGCGCCGTTAGCGGGGGGATCGAATGAGCAGTTCTTC,CASSRGQGAPLAGGSNEQFF
few,TRBV5-1,TRBJ1-1,.,TGCGCCAGCAGCTTGGGGCCAGGGTATACCACTGAAGCTTTCTTT,CASSLGPGYTTEAFF
few,TRBV7-8,TRBJ2-2,TRBD1,TGTGCCAGCAGCTTTGGCGAGGGGGCTAACACCGGGGAGCTGTTTTTT,CASSFGEGANTGELFF
once,TRBV25-1,TRBJ1-4,TRBD1,TGTGCCAGCACCCCTGACAGGGACGGCGAAAAACTGTTTTTT,CASTPDRDGEKLFF
.,TRBV5-5,TRBJ2-7,TRBD1,TGTGCCAGCATCCGGGACAGTGGACGTTACGAGCAGTACTTC,CASIRDSGRYEQYF
.,TRBV9,TRBJ2-3,.,TGTGCCAGCAGCGTAATCGGCGGGGCATCGCGGGATACGCAGTATTTT,CASSVIGGASRDTQYF
.,TRBV7-2,TRBJ2-1,.,TGTGCCAGCAGCCCCTCGTCGGGTTCGGGCAATGAGCAGTTCTTC,CASSPSSGSGNEQFF
.,TRBV5-1,TRBJ2-5,.,TGCGCCAGCAGCTTGGGAGAAGAACAGACCCAGTACTTC,CASSLGEEQTQYF
.,TRBV7-9,TRBJ2-5,.,TGTGCCAGCAGCTTTGGAGCAGGGGTTCAAGAGACCCAGTACTTC,CASSFGAGVQETQYF
few,TRBV27,TRBJ2-7,.,TGTGCCAGCAGTTTATATCAGGGCCCGCAGTACTTC,CASSLYQGPQYF
.,TRBV7-9,TRBJ2-3,TRBD2,TGTGCCAGCAGCGATAGCGGGGGGGCCCCAGATACGCAGTATTTT,CASSDSGGAPDTQYF
.,TRBV5-5,TRBJ2-1,TRBD1,TGTGCCAGCAGCTTTGGACAGGGGTTGTATGAGCAGTTCTTC,CASSFGQGLYEQFF
.,TRBV9,TRBJ1-3,.,TGTGCCAGCAGCCCACCGGGCTCTGGAAACACCATATATTTT,CASSPPGSGNTIYF